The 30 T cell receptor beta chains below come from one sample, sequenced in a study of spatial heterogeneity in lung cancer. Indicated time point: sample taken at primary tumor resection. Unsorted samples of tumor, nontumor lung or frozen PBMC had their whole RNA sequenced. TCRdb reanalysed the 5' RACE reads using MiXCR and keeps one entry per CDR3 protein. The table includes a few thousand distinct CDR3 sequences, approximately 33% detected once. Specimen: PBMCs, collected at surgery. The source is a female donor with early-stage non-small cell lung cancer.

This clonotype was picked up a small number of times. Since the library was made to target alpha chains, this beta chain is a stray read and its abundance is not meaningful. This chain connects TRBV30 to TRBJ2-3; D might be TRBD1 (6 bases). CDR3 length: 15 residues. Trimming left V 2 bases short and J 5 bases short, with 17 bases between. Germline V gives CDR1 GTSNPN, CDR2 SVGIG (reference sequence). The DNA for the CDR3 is TGTGCCTGGAGTCCCCACCTCACAGGGAAAGATACGCAGTATTTT. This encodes CAWSPHLTGKDTQYF.

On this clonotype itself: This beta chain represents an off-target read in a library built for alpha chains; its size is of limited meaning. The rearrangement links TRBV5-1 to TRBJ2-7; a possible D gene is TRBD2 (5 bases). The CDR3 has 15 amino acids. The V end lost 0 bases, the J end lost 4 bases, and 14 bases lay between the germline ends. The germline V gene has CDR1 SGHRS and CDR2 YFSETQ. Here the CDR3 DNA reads TGCGCCAGCAGCTTGGGGGAGATCCCGGGTTACGAGCAGTACTTC. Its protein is CASSLGEIPGYEQYF.

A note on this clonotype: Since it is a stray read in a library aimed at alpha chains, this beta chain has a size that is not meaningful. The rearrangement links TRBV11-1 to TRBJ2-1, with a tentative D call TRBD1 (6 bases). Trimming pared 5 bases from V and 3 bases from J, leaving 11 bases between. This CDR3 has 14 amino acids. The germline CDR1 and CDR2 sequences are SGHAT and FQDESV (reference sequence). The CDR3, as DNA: TGTGCCAGCAGCCCGTTGACAGGCTACAATGAGCAGTTCTTC. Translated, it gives CASSPLTGYNEQFF.

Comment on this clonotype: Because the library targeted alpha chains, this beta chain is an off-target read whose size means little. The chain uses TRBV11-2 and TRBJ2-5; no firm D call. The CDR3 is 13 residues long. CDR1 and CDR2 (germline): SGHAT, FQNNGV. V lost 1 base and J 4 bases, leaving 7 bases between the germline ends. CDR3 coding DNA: TGTGCCAGCAGCTTAGGCCCAAGAGAGACCCAGTACTTC. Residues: CASSLGPRETQYF.

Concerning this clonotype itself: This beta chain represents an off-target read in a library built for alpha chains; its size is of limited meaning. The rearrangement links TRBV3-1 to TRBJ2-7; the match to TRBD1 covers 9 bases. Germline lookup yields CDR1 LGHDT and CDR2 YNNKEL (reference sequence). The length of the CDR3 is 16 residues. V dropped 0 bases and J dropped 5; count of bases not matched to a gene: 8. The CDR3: CASSQDWGQGLDEQYF. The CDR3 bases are TGTGCCAGCAGCCAAGACTGGGGACAGGGATTGGACGAGCAGTACTTC.

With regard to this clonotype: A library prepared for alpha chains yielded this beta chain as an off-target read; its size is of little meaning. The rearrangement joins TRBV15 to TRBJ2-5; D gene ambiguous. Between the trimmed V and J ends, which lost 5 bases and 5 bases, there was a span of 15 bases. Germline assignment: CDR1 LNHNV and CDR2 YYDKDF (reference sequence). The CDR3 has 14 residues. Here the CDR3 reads CATSASFSQETQYF. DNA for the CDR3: TGTGCCACCAGCGCGTCGTTCTCCCAGGAGACCCAGTACTTC.

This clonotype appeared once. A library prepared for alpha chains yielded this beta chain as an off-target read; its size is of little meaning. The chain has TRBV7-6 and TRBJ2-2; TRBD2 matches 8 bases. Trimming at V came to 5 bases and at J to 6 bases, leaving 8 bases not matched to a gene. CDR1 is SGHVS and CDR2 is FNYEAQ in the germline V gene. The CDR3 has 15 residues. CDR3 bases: TGTGCCAGCAGCGTTACTAGCGGCCCCGCCGGGGAGCTGTTTTTT. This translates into CASSVTSGPAGELFF.

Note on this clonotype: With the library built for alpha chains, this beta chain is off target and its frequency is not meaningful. The CDR3 reads CASSPGDFEADTQYF. The CDR3 DNA reads TGTGCCAGCAGCCCCGGGGACTTCGAGGCGGATACGCAGTATTTT. The chain employs TRBV3-1 and TRBJ2-3; possible D gene TRBD2, 6 bases. V dropped 4 bases and J dropped 6 bases, with 17 bases sitting between them. There are 15 residues in the CDR3. Germline-derived CDR1 and CDR2 are LGHDT and YNNKEL (reference sequence).

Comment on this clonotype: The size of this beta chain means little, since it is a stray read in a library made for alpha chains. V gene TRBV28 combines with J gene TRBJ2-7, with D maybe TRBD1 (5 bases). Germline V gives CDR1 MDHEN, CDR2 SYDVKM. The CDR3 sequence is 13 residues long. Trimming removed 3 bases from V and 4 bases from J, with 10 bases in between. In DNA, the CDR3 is TGTGCCAGCAGTTTCACCGACAGATACGAGCAGTACTTC. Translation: CASSFTDRYEQYF.

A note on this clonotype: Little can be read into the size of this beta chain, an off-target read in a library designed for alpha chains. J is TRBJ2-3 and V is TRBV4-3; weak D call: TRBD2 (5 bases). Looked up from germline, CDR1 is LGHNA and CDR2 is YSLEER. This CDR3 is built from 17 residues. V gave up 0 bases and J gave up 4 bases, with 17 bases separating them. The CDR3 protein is CASSQDIGLASPDTQYF. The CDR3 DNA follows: TGCGCCAGCAGCCAAGATATAGGGCTAGCTAGCCCAGATACGCAGTATTTT.

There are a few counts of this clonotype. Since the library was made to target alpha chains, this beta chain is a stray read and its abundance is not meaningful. The CDR3 here is CASSRPRDSEETQYF. CDR3 nucleotide sequence: TGTGCCAGCAGCCGGCCCCGGGACTCGGAAGAGACCCAGTACTTC. The chain couples TRBV7-9 to TRBJ2-5, with a possible D match to TRBD2 (6 bases). The V end lost 5 bases, the J end lost 3 bases, and 16 bases lay between the germline ends. The CDR3 spans 15 residues. Germline V gene sequence: CDR1 SEHNR, CDR2 FQNEAQ (reference sequence).

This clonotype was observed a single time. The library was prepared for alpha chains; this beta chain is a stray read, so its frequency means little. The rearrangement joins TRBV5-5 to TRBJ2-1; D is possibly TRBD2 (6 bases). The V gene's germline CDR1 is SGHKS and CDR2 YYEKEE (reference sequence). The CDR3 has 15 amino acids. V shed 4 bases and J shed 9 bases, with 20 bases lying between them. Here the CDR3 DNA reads TGTGCCAGCAGCCGGGACTCCAAGCCCGGGGGTGAGCAGTTCTTC. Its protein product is CASSRDSKPGGEQFF.

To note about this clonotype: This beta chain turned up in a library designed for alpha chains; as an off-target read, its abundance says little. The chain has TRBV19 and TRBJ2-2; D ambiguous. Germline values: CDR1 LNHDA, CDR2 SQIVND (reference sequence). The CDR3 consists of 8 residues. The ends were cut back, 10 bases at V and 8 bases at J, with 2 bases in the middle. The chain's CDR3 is CAKGELFF. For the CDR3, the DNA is TGTGCCAAAGGGGAGCTGTTTTTT.

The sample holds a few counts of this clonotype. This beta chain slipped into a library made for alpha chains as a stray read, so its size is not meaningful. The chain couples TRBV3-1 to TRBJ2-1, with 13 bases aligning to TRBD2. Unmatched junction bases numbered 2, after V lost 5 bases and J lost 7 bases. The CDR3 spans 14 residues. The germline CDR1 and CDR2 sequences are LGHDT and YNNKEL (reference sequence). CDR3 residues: CASSGTSGVNEQFF. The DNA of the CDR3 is TGTGCCAGCAGCGGGACTAGCGGGGTTAATGAGCAGTTCTTC.

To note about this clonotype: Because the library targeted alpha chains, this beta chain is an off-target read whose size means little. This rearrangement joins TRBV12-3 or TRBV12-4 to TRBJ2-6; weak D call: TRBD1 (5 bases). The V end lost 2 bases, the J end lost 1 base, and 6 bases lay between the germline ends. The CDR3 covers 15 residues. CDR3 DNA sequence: TGTGCCAGCAGTTTAAGGGGTTCTGGGGCCAACGTCCTGACTTTC. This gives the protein CASSLRGSGANVLTF.

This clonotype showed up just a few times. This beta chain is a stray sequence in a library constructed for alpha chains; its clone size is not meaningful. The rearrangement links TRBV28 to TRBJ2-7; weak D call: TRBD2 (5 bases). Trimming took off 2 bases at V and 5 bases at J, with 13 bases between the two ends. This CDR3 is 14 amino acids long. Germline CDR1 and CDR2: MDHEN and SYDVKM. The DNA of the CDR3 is TGTGCCAGCAGTTTACCGGACTCCTTTAACGAGCAGTACTTC. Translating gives CASSLPDSFNEQYF.

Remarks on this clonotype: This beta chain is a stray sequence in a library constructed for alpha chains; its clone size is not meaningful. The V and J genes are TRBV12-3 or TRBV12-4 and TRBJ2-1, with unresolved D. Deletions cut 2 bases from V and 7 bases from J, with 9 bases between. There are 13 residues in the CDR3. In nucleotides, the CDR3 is TGTGCCAGCAGTTTACATCCTTGGAATGAGCAGTTCTTC. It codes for CASSLHPWNEQFF.

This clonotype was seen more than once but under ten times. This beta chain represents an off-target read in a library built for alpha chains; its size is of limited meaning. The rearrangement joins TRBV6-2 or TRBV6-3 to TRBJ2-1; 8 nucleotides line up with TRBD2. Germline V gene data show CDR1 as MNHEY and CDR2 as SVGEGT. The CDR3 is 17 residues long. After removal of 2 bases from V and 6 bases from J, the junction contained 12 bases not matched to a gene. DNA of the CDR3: TGTGCCAGCAGTTACGGACGGGGGGGGCAATATCCCAATGAGCAGTTCTTC. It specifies CASSYGRGGQYPNEQFF.

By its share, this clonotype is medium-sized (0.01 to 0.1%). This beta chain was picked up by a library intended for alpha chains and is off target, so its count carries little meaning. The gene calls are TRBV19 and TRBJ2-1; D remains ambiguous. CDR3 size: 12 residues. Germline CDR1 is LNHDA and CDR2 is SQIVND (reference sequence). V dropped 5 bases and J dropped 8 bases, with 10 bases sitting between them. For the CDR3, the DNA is TGTGCCAGTAGTCCCGGTGGGTATGAGCAGTTCTTC. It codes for CASSPGGYEQFF.

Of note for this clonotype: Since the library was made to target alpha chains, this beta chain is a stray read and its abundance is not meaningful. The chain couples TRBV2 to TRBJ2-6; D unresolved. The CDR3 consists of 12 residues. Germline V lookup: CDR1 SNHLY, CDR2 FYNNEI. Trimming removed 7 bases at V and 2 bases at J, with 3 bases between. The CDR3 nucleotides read TGTGCCAGCATGGCTGGGGCCAACGTCCTGACTTTC. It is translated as CASMAGANVLTF.

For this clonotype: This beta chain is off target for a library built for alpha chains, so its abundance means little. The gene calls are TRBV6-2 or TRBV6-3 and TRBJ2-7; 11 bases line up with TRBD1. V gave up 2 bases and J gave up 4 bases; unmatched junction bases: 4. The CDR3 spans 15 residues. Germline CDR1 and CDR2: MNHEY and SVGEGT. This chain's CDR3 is CASSYRGQGAYEQYF. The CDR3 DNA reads TGTGCCAGCAGTTACCGTGGACAGGGGGCTTACGAGCAGTACTTC.

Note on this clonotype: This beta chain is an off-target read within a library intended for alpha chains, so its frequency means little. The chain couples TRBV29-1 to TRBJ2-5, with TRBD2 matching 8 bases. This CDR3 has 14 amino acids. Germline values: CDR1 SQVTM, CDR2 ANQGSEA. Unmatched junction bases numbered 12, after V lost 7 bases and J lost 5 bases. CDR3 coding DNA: TGCAGCGCCCCCTTGGGCGGGGGGCAGGAGACCCAGTACTTC. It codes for CSAPLGGGQETQYF.

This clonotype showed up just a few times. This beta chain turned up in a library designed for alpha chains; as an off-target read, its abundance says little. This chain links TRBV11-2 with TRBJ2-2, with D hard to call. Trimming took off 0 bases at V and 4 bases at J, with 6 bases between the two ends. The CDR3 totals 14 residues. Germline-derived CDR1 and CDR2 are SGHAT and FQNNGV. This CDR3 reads CASSLDYPTGELFF. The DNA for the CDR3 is TGTGCCAGCAGCTTAGACTACCCCACCGGGGAGCTGTTTTTT.

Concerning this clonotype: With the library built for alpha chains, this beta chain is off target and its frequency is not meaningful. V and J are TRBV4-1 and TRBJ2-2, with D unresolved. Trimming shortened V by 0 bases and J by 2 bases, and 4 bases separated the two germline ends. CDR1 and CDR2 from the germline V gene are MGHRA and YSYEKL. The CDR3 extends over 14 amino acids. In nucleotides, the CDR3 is TGCGCCAGCAGCCAAGACTATAACACCGGGGAGCTGTTTTTT. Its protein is CASSQDYNTGELFF.

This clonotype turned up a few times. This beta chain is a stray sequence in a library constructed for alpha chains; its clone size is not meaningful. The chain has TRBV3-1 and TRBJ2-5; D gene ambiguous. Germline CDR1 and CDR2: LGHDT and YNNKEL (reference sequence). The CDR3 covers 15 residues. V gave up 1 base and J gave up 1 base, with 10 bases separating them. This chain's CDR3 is CASSQGGLLQETQYF. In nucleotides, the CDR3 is TGTGCCAGCAGCCAAGGTGGGCTCCTCCAAGAGACCCAGTACTTC.

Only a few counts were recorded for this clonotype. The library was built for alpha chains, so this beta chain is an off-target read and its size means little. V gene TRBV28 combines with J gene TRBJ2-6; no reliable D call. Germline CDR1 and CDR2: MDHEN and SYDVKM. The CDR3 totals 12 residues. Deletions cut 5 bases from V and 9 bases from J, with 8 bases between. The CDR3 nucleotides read TGTGCCAGCAGTAGGGCGCTCAACGTCCTGACTTTC. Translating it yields CASSRALNVLTF. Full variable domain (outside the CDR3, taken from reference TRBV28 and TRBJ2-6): DVKVTQSSRYLVKRTGEKVFLECVQDMDHENMFWYRQDPGLGLRLIYFSYDVKMKEKGDIPEGYSVSREKKERFSLILESASTNQTSMYLCASSRALNVLTFGAGSRLTVL.

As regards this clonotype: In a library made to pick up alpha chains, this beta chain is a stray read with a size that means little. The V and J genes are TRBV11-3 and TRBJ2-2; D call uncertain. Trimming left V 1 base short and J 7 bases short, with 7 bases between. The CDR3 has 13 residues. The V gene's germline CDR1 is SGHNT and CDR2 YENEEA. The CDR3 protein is CASSLVQFGELFF. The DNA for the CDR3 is TGTGCCAGCAGCTTAGTGCAGTTCGGGGAGCTGTTTTTT.

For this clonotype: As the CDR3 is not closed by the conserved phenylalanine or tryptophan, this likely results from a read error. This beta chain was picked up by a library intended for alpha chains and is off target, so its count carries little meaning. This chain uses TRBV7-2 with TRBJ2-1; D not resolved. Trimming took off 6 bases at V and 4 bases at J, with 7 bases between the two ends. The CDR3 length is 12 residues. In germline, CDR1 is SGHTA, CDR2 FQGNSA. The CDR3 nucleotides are TGTGCCAGCAGGCCGCCTTACAATGAGCAGTTCATC. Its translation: CASRPPYNEQFI.

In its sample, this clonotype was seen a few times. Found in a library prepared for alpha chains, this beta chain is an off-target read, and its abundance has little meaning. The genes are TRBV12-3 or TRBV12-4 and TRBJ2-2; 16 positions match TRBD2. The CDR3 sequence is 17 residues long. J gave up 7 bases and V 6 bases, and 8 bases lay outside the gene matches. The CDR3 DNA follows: TGTGCCAGCAGCCCCGGGACTAGCGGGGGGGCCGGCGGGGAGCTGTTTTTT. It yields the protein CASSPGTSGGAGGELFF.

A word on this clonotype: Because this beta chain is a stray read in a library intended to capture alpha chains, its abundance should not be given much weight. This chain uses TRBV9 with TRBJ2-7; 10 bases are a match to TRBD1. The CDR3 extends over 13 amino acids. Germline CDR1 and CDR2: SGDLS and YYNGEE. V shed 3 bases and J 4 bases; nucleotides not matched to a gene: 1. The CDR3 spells CASSGQGAYEQYF. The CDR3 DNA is TGTGCCAGCAGCGGACAGGGGGCATACGAGCAGTACTTC. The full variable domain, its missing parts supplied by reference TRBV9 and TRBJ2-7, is DSGVTQTPKHLITATGQRVTLRCSPRSGDLSVYWYQQSLDQGLQFLIQYYNGEERAKGNILERFSAQQFPDLHSELNLSSLELGDSALYFCASSGQGAYEQYFGPGTRLTVT.